This T cell receptor beta chain was observed in a study of shared clonotypes between healthy human individuals. Across the whole study: There were three CD4 naive, three CD4 memory, two CD8 naive and one CD8 memory plates per donor. Findings of the study overall: Relative to clonotypes present in all four donors, those not shared had lower generation probabilities. Naive subsets typically showed greater estimated richness than memory subsets.

As defined, naive CD8 cells were CD45RO-negative and positively selected for CCR7, with terminally differentiated effector memory CD45RA+ cells excluded. Per the original methods: There were no quality scores in the junction-only immunoSEQ sequences, so filtering differed. Produced via immunoSEQ multiplex PCR; TCRdb's table is partial and in-frame only. D and trimming were read from the DNA, whereas the V and J calls and clone size are those reported in that table. Of 800,000 or so clones in the sample, roughly 96% were seen once. Regarding this clone: Its target is unknown.

The sample comprised naive CD8+ T cells sorted from blood. The TCR was taken from a man under 40 in good health.

CDR3 sequence: CATSRNPGSYNEQFF. CDR3 sequence (DNA): TGTGCCACCAGCAGAAACCCGGGGTCCTACAATGAGCAGTTCTTC. The genes are TRBV15 and TRBJ2-1; D is perhaps TRBD2 (5 bases). Trimming took off 2 bases at V and 1 base at J, with 9 bases between the two ends. Looked up from germline, CDR1 is LNHNV and CDR2 is YYDKDF (reference sequence). This CDR3 region has 15 residues.